These T cell receptor beta chains were read from a single sample in a study of T cells after yellow fever vaccination. TCRdb fed the 5' RACE reads into MiXCR, producing one record per CDR3 protein. Of about 220,000 distinct CDR3 sequences detected, 3% to 4% appear once; the ten largest clones hold about 3.3%. Sequencing was performed on CD4+ T cells sorted from PBMCs, taken 10 days after the yellow fever booster vaccination. These receptors originate from a man aged 18 to 30 who received the YFV17D yellow fever vaccine. Each CDR3 is given with its conserved first and last residue. Each record gives: clone size, J gene, D gene, V gene, CDR3 DNA, CDR3 protein. The D gene is left open where the match is weak. For some rows the clone size is stated as once, few or many, or as a class when expanded; others skip it.

>many|TRBJ2-4|NA|TRBV7-2
TGTGCCAGCAGCATTCAGGGGCAACTAGCCAAAAACATTCAGTACTTC
CASSIQGQLAKNIQYF
>many|TRBJ2-3|NA|TRBV6-2/TRBV6-3
TGTGCCAGCAGTTACCAGTCCCCTAGCACAGATACGCAGTATTTT
CASSYQSPSTDTQYF
>many|TRBJ2-5|NA|TRBV9
TGTGCCAGCAGCGTCGCAGAGACCCAGTACTTC
CASSVAETQYF
>few|TRBJ2-1|TRBD1|TRBV5-4
TGTGCCAGCAGCTTAGAGACAGGGGGCGGGCAGTTCTTC
CASSLETGGGQFF
>many|TRBJ1-1|TRBD1|TRBV5-1
TGCGCCAGCAGCTTAGACCCAGGGGGGAACACTGAAGCTTTCTTT
CASSLDPGGNTEAFF
>NA|TRBJ2-3|NA|TRBV7-2
TGTGCCAGCAGCCCTCGTCCAGGCTACACAGATACGCAGTATTTT
CASSPRPGYTDTQYF
>few|TRBJ2-1|NA|TRBV3-1
TGTGCCAGCAGCCAAGTCGTGGACGGTCATGAGCAGTTCTTC
CASSQVVDGHEQFF
>few|TRBJ2-1|NA|TRBV9
TGTGCCAGCAGCGTCGGGAAAACCTACAATGAGCAGTTCTTC
CASSVGKTYNEQFF
>NA|TRBJ2-5|TRBD1|TRBV7-2
TGTGCCAGCAGCGTGGGACAGTCAAAGGGAGAGACCCAGTACTTC
CASSVGQSKGETQYF
>NA|TRBJ1-1|NA|TRBV5-1
TGCGCCAGCAGCCAATTCACAGGGAACACTGAAGCTTTCTTT
CASSQFTGNTEAFF
>few|TRBJ1-6|TRBD1|TRBV20-1
TGCAGTGCAGGGGGACAGGGGAGAAATAATTCACCCCTCCACTTT
CSAGGQGRNNSPLHF
>many|TRBJ2-2|NA|TRBV12-3/TRBV12-4
TGTGCCAGCAGTCCCGGTCCGACCGGGGAGCTGTTTTTT
CASSPGPTGELFF
>few|TRBJ1-2|TRBD1|TRBV5-1
TGCGCCAGCAGCTTGGTTGCGGGGACAGGGAACGACTATGGCTACACCTTC
CASSLVAGTGNDYGYTF
>few|TRBJ2-3|TRBD2|TRBV12-3/TRBV12-4
TGTGCCAGCAGACGGACTAGCGGGGGGGGTTTCACAGATACGCAGTATTTT
CASRRTSGGGFTDTQYF
>many|TRBJ2-5|TRBD2|TRBV11-2
TGTGCCAGCAGCTTAGATCGAGCGGGGGGGCCTATTGGGGCGACCCAGTACTTC
CASSLDRAGGPIGATQYF
>NA|TRBJ1-2|NA|TRBV20-1
TGCAGTGCTGGGGGGGGGACCTATGGCTACACCTTC
CSAGGGTYGYTF
>many|TRBJ2-3|NA|TRBV12-3/TRBV12-4
TGTGCCAGCAGTTTAAGTCATACAGGGACAGATACGCAGTATTTT
CASSLSHTGTDTQYF
>NA|TRBJ1-1|NA|TRBV6-5
TGTGCCAGCAGACAGACAGTGAACACTGAAGCTTTCTTT
CASRQTVNTEAFF